Shown below are 30 T cell receptor beta chains from a single sample sequenced in a study of control samples from healthy donors and cancer patients. Assay used: immunoSEQ multiplex PCR; TCRdb lists only in-frame clones, some missing. The table includes approximately 140,000 clones, 92% detected once. Sample: blood. Receptors were obtained from a man aged 30 to 45 in good health.

The CDR3 region is CASSERAGRGSNQPQHF. CDR3 nucleotide sequence: TGTGCCAGCAGTGAACGGGCAGGTCGGGGGAGCAATCAGCCCCAGCATTTT. V usage is TRBV2 and J usage is TRBJ1-5, with D perhaps TRBD1 (5 bases). CDR1 SNHLY and CDR2 FYNNEI come from the germline V gene. This CDR3 is built from 17 residues. V was cut by 2 bases and J by 1 base, with 15 bases left in between.

The chain carries TRBV27 and TRBJ2-3; 8 bases fit TRBD2. This CDR3 has 15 residues. Germline V gene data show CDR1 as MNHEY and CDR2 as SMNVEV (reference sequence). V gave up 2 bases and J gave up 10 bases; unmatched junction bases: 11. CDR3 protein: CASSLTGGPGSAQYF. Here the CDR3 DNA reads TGTGCCAGCAGTTTAACGGGAGGGCCAGGGAGTGCGCAGTATTTT.

The chain combines TRBV28 with TRBJ1-5, with D unclear. The CDR3 loop spans 13 amino acids. CDR1 and CDR2 (germline): MDHEN, SYDVKM. V lost 9 bases and J lost 1, with 10 bases in between. CDR3 DNA: TGTGCCAGTCAGGACCTGAGCAATCAGCCCCAGCATTTT. Its protein is CASQDLSNQPQHF.

CDR3 sequence reads: CASSLTTSGTYEQYF. For the CDR3, the DNA is TGTGCCAGCAGCTTGACGACTAGCGGAACCTACGAGCAGTACTTC. This chain uses TRBV5-6 with TRBJ2-7, with 9 bases matching TRBD2. Per the germline V gene, CDR1 is SGHDT and CDR2 is YYEEEE. The CDR3 runs 15 residues. With V trimmed by 1 base and J by 2 bases, 4 bases remained unmatched.

V and J are TRBV12-5 and TRBJ1-1, with a weak D call TRBD1 (5 bases). This CDR3 spans 12 amino acids. With 6 bases removed from V and 6 bases from J, the gap between germline ends came to 11 bases. The germline CDR1 and CDR2 sequences are LGHNT and FRNRAP. CDR3 loop: CASGLGTSEAFF. The CDR3 DNA reads TGTGCTAGTGGCCTCGGGACCTCTGAAGCTTTCTTT.

CDR3 loop: CAWSVLTGVGNTEAFF. The CDR3 DNA follows: TGTGCCTGGAGTGTACTGACCGGGGTAGGTAACACTGAAGCTTTCTTT. This chain links TRBV30 with TRBJ1-1; no clear D. CDR1 is GTSNPN, CDR2 SVGIG, per germline (reference sequence). The ends were cut back, 0 bases at V and 2 bases at J, with 16 bases in the middle. The CDR3 has 16 amino acids.

V usage is TRBV3-1 (or the pseudogene TRBV3-2) and J usage is TRBJ2-1; TRBD2 aligns across 7 bases. This CDR3 comprises 17 residues. V shed 0 bases, J shed 7 bases, and the junction held 12 bases outside the gene matches. Per germline, CDR1 LGHDT and CDR2 YNNKEL (reference sequence). The DNA of the CDR3 is TGTGCCAGCAGCCAAGATCGAGGGAGGGCCCTGACGAATGAGCAGTTCTTC. This encodes CASSQDRGRALTNEQFF.

The V and J genes are TRBV20-1 and TRBJ1-1; D possibly corresponds to TRBD1 (5 bases). This CDR3 region has 15 residues. Germline V gives CDR1 DFQATT, CDR2 SNEGSKA (reference sequence). The V and J ends lost 3 bases and 1 base respectively, with 15 bases between them. The CDR3 nucleotides read TGCAGTGCTAGTAGGGCAGGGTTGGAGAACACTGAAGCTTTCTTT. It codes for CSASRAGLENTEAFF.

This chain links TRBV28 with TRBJ2-3, with 14 bases matching TRBD2. CDR3 length equals 17 residues. CDR1 MDHEN and CDR2 SYDVKM come from the germline V gene. The trim removed 5 bases at V and 1 base at J, leaving 5 bases unmatched. CDR3 region: CASSPGLAGVGTDTQYF. As DNA, the CDR3 is TGTGCCAGCAGTCCGGGACTAGCGGGAGTCGGCACAGATACGCAGTATTTT. Combining the CDR3 with reference TRBV28 and TRBJ2-3 gives the whole variable domain DVKVTQSSRYLVKRTGEKVFLECVQDMDHENMFWYRQDPGLGLRLIYFSYDVKMKEKGDIPEGYSVSREKKERFSLILESASTNQTSMYLCASSPGLAGVGTDTQYFGPGTRLTVL.

The chain carries TRBV9 and TRBJ2-1, with 8 bases identical to TRBD2. V lost 4 bases, J lost 2 bases, and 8 bases stayed unmatched. The V gene's germline CDR1 is SGDLS and CDR2 YYNGEE. The CDR3 extends over 16 amino acids. CDR3: CASSLLPGLAYNEQFF. The CDR3 DNA sequence: TGTGCCAGCAGCCTTTTACCGGGACTAGCCTACAATGAGCAGTTCTTC.

V usage is TRBV18 and J usage is TRBJ1-1; 7 nucleotides align to TRBD1. Germline V gene data show CDR1 as KGHSH and CDR2 as LQKENI. The CDR3 totals 17 residues. Trimming removed 1 base from V and 0 bases from J; junction bases left unmatched: 8. For the CDR3, the DNA is TGTGCCAGCTCACCACTAGGACAGGTTGGGCTGAACACTGAAGCTTTCTTT. Residues: CASSPLGQVGLNTEAFF.

The V and J genes are TRBV7-9 and TRBJ1-2, with TRBD1 identical over 7 bases. Germline CDR1 and CDR2: SEHNR and FQNEAQ (reference sequence). The CDR3 has 12 residues. The trim removed 6 bases at V and 7 bases at J, leaving 5 bases unmatched. The CDR3 coding sequence is TGTGCCAGCAGTACGACAGGGAGTGGCTACACCTTC. It encodes CASSTTGSGYTF.

This clone appeared a single time. The V gene is TRBV10-2, the J gene TRBJ1-5; no clear D gene. The CDR3 length is 13 residues. V gave up 2 bases and J gave up 0 bases, with 2 bases separating them. Germline V lookup: CDR1 WSHSY, CDR2 SAAADI. The CDR3 reads CASSEGSNQPQHF. The CDR3, as DNA: TGCGCCAGCAGTGAGGGTAGCAATCAGCCCCAGCATTTT.

This rearrangement joins TRBV6-5 to TRBJ2-7; perhaps TRBD2 as D (5 bases). Trimming took 3 bases from V and 2 from J, leaving 11 bases between them. CDR3 size: 14 residues. Germline values: CDR1 MNHEY, CDR2 SVGAGI. The CDR3 sequence: CASSYRPAAYEQYF. The CDR3 region has the DNA TGTGCCAGCAGTTATCGTCCAGCGGCCTACGAGCAGTACTTC.

V usage is TRBV5-8 and J usage is TRBJ1-5; 7 nucleotides agree with TRBD1. The length of the CDR3 is 15 residues. Germline-derived CDR1 and CDR2 are SGHTS and YDEGEE. The junction had 5 bases not matched to a gene; V was cut back by 1 base and J by 4 bases. CDR3: CASSLQGTANQPQHF. CDR3 nucleotide sequence: TGTGCCAGCAGCTTGCAAGGGACAGCGAATCAGCCCCAGCATTTT.

Points on this clone: Sequence at one end of the junction differs from germline and may be a read error. This chain joins TRBV6-1 and TRBJ1-5; no clear D. The CDR3 length is 16 residues. Germline V gene data show CDR1 as MNHNS and CDR2 as SASEGT. DNA of the CDR3: TGTGCCAGCACTGAAAAGGGAGCGGGAAGGCATCAGCCCCAGCATTTT. Translated: CASTEKGAGRHQPQHF.

Written as DNA, the CDR3 is TGTGCCAGTAGTATAGTGGGTTGGGGAAGAGGAGTTGAGCAGTTCTTC. Amino acid sequence: CASSIVGWGRGVEQFF. V usage is TRBV19 and J usage is TRBJ2-1; D unclear. Deletions cut 1 base from V and 9 bases from J, with 19 bases between. CDR3 length: 16 residues. The germline V gene encodes CDR1 LNHDA and CDR2 SQIVND (reference sequence).

The chain couples TRBV30 to TRBJ1-3; D gene unclear. The CDR3 has 13 amino acids. CDR1 and CDR2 from the germline V gene are GTSNPN and SVGIG (reference sequence). Trimming left V 3 bases short and J 4 bases short, with 10 bases between. The CDR3 nucleotides are TGTGCCTGGAGAAGCAACAGAGGAAACACCATATATTTT. This gives the protein CAWRSNRGNTIYF.

The rearrangement uses TRBV7-9 and TRBJ1-4; perhaps TRBD1 as D (5 bases). V shed 4 bases and J shed 5 bases, with 14 bases lying between them. The CDR3 covers 15 residues. CDR1 and CDR2 (germline): SEHNR, FQNEAQ (reference sequence). For the CDR3, the DNA is TGTGCCAGCAGCTACGGACAAGGGTCCAATGAAAAACTGTTTTTT. This sequence encodes CASSYGQGSNEKLFF.

The chain is built from TRBV7-9 and TRBJ2-3; tentative D call: TRBD1 (5 bases). Germline V CDR1 and CDR2: SEHNR, FQNEAQ (reference sequence). This CDR3 spans 14 amino acids. V gave up 2 bases and J gave up 4 bases, with 10 bases separating them. CDR3 loop: CASSLRRGPDTQYF. For the CDR3, the DNA is TGTGCCAGCAGCTTACGTAGGGGCCCAGATACGCAGTATTTT.

This clone appeared once. This chain connects TRBV15 to TRBJ1-1, with 7 nucleotides matching TRBD1. The CDR3 runs 18 residues. CDR1 and CDR2 from the germline V gene are LNHNV and YYDKDF (reference sequence). V dropped 1 base and J dropped 4; count of bases not matched to a gene: 15. CDR3 loop: CATSRVMLDRPILTEAFF. CDR3 coding DNA: TGTGCCACCAGCAGAGTTATGCTGGACAGGCCTATTCTCACTGAAGCTTTCTTT.

The V call is TRBV7-9, the J call TRBJ2-1; D unclear. The CDR3 is 13 amino acids. CDR1 is SEHNR and CDR2 is FQNEAQ in the germline V gene (reference sequence). V lost 2 bases to trimming and J lost 4 bases, with 6 bases between them. DNA of the CDR3: TGTGCCAGCAGCTTAACGTCATACAATGAGCAGTTCTTC. Encoded protein: CASSLTSYNEQFF. Full variable domain (missing parts from reference TRBV7-9 and TRBJ2-1): DTGVSQNPRHKITKRGQNVTFRCDPISEHNRLYWYRQTLGQGPEFLTYFQNEAQLEKSRLLSDRFSAERPKGSFSTLEIQRTEQGDSAMYLCASSLTSYNEQFFGPGTRLTVL.

This chain joins TRBV5-1 and TRBJ1-1; D gene ambiguous. CDR1 is SGHRS, CDR2 YFSETQ, per germline. The CDR3 totals 13 residues. The germline V and J ends were trimmed by 0 bases and 7 bases, with 10 bases remaining between them. The CDR3 DNA reads TGCGCCAGCAGCTTGGATATCCGGCTTGAAGCTTTCTTT. Translated, it gives CASSLDIRLEAFF.

The chain is built from TRBV2 and TRBJ1-5; D not resolved. The V gene lost 3 bases and the J gene lost 1 base, with 10 bases spanning the gap. The CDR3 is 15 residues long. Germline CDR1 and CDR2: SNHLY and FYNNEI. The chain's CDR3 is CASSDEGLSNQPQHF. The CDR3 bases are TGTGCCAGCAGTGATGAGGGCTTGAGCAATCAGCCCCAGCATTTT.

This clone was seen only once. This rearrangement joins TRBV19 to TRBJ2-5; 8 nucleotides agree with TRBD1. This CDR3 has 15 residues. Germline V gene data show CDR1 as LNHDA and CDR2 as SQIVND (reference sequence). V was clipped by 3 bases and J by 4 bases; unmatched bases: 7. The CDR3 sequence is CASSIPGGNLETQYF. The CDR3 DNA is TGTGCCAGTAGTATCCCAGGGGGCAATTTAGAGACCCAGTACTTC.

The chain uses TRBV7-2 and TRBJ1-2; unclear D gene. Trimming took 3 bases from V and 7 from J, leaving 6 bases between them. CDR3 length equals 11 residues. Germline V lookup: CDR1 SGHTA, CDR2 FQGNSA. CDR3 nucleotides: TGTGCCAGCAGCTTGGGAACTGGCTACACCTTC. It codes for CASSLGTGYTF.

This chain connects TRBV7-2 to TRBJ2-2, with 7 positions matching TRBD2. Unmatched junction bases numbered 5, after V lost 6 bases and J lost 1 base. The germline V gene encodes CDR1 SGHTA and CDR2 FQGNSA. CDR3 length: 15 residues. CDR3 loop: CASRKPGGNTGELFF. The DNA of the CDR3 is TGTGCCAGCAGAAAACCGGGAGGGAACACCGGGGAGCTGTTTTTT.

The chain employs TRBV15 and TRBJ1-3; D not certain. The germline V and J ends were trimmed by 5 bases and 0 bases, with 14 bases remaining between them. Germline-derived CDR1 and CDR2 are LNHNV and YYDKDF (reference sequence). The CDR3 contains 16 residues. The CDR3 is CATSFPASSSGNTIYF. Written as DNA, the CDR3 is TGTGCCACCAGCTTTCCAGCTTCGAGCTCTGGAAACACCATATATTTT.

The J gene is TRBJ2-7, the V gene TRBV20-1, with D maybe TRBD2 (5 bases). This CDR3 has 15 amino acids. V lost 3 bases and J 4 bases, leaving 19 bases between the germline ends. Per germline, CDR1 DFQATT and CDR2 SNEGSKA (reference sequence). The CDR3 is CSASRPRGFTYEQYF. The CDR3 region has the DNA TGCAGTGCTAGTCGCCCGCGAGGGTTCACTTACGAGCAGTACTTC.

This clone was detected a few times. The chain combines TRBV10-3 with TRBJ2-2; possible D gene TRBD2, 5 bases. The germline CDR1 and CDR2 sequences are ENHRY and SYGVKD. Trimming shortened V by 0 bases and J by 8 bases, and 10 bases separated the two germline ends. CDR3 length: 14 amino acids. The CDR3 is CAISESPEGGELFF. In DNA form, the CDR3 reads TGTGCCATCAGTGAGTCCCCCGAGGGAGGGGAGCTGTTTTTT.